A single sample gave rise to the 20 T cell receptor beta chains below, sequenced in a study of beta chain features in type 1 diabetes. Of the isolated RNA, all was reverse transcribed, and so the sequenced material was expressed TCRB transcripts. TCRdb keeps only in-frame clones here, not all; method: immunoSEQ multiplex PCR. The sample carries about 39,000 clones, over 45% recorded once. The sample comprised central memory CD4+ T cells from blood. The source of these receptors is a woman younger than 30 in good health.

This clone showed up just once. The gene calls are TRBV6-5 and TRBJ1-6; a weak D match, TRBD1 (5 bases). The CDR3 totals 14 residues. Germline values: CDR1 MNHEY, CDR2 SVGAGI. With 4 bases removed from V and 7 bases from J, the gap between germline ends came to 11 bases. CDR3 sequence reads: CASSSSGRNSPLHF. The CDR3 coding sequence is TGTGCCAGCAGTTCCTCGGGGCGAAATTCACCCCTCCACTTT.

This chain links TRBV19 with TRBJ2-7; D gene ambiguous. Trimming took 2 bases from V and 1 from J, leaving 9 bases between them. Per the germline V gene, CDR1 is LNHDA and CDR2 is SQIVND (reference sequence). The CDR3 spans 14 residues. In nucleotides, the CDR3 is TGTGCCAGTAGTATAAGGCTGGAGTCCTACGAGCAGTACTTC. This encodes CASSIRLESYEQYF.

This clone has more than one count but fewer than ten. The genes are TRBV6-1 and TRBJ1-5; possible D gene TRBD1, 5 bases. Germline V gene sequence: CDR1 MNHNS, CDR2 SASEGT. Trimming shortened V by 5 bases and J by 3 bases, and 14 bases separated the two germline ends. CDR3 length equals 15 residues. This CDR3 is CASSSAGIVNQPQHF. CDR3 sequence (DNA): TGTGCCAGCAGTTCGGCAGGGATAGTCAATCAGCCCCAGCATTTT.

This clone appeared a few times. The CDR3, as DNA: TGTGCCAGCAGCCCTAGTAGCGGGGGGGCCAGGGATACGCAGTATTTT. Its protein is CASSPSSGGARDTQYF. The chain has TRBV11-3 and TRBJ2-3; 11 bases fit TRBD2. Trimming took 5 bases from V and 6 from J; bases not matched to a gene: 10. Germline CDR1 SGHNT, CDR2 YENEEA. The CDR3 contains 16 residues.

This clone came up a few times. This sample also contains other DNA sequences that code for the same CDR3. The chain is built from TRBV9 and TRBJ2-5; 8 bases are a match to TRBD1. The germline V gene encodes CDR1 SGDLS and CDR2 YYNGEE. The CDR3 consists of 14 residues. V shed 2 bases, J shed 2 bases, and the junction held 2 bases outside the gene matches. The CDR3 here is CASSVGTGQETQYF. As DNA, the CDR3 is TGTGCCAGCAGCGTCGGGACAGGTCAAGAGACCCAGTACTTC.

The chain links TRBV10-3 to TRBJ1-2, with 8 bases aligning to TRBD1. CDR1 and CDR2 (germline): ENHRY, SYGVKD. The CDR3 spans 15 residues. V dropped 6 bases and J dropped 3; count of bases not matched to a gene: 9. The CDR3 reads CAIRSTGDPYYGYTF. DNA for the CDR3: TGTGCCATCAGATCGACAGGGGACCCCTACTATGGCTACACCTTC.

This clone was observed once. This same CDR3 is encoded by further DNA sequences in the sample. This sequence joins TRBV5-1 and TRBJ2-1; 13 bases map to TRBD2. The germline V gene has CDR1 SGHRS and CDR2 YFSETQ. Trimming at V came to 4 bases and at J to 6 bases, leaving 4 bases not matched to a gene. The CDR3 contains 15 residues. The CDR3 nucleotides read TGCGCCAGCAGCCCGGGACTAGCGGGATCCAATGAGCAGTTCTTC. It yields the protein CASSPGLAGSNEQFF.

The genes are TRBV29-1 and TRBJ2-6; the D is unclear. With 3 bases removed from V and 3 bases from J, the gap between germline ends came to 15 bases. This CDR3 spans 16 amino acids. The germline V gene encodes CDR1 SQVTM and CDR2 ANQGSEA. The chain's CDR3 is CSVESYSKYGANVLTF. In nucleotides, the CDR3 is TGCAGCGTTGAGAGTTACAGTAAATATGGGGCCAACGTCCTGACTTTC.

The CDR3 bases are TGCGCCAGCAGCTCCAGCGGCGGTGACTATGGCTACACCTTC. As protein: CASSSSGGDYGYTF. This chain links TRBV5-1 with TRBJ1-2; no reliable D call. CDR1 is SGHRS and CDR2 is YFSETQ in the germline V gene. V shed 3 bases and J shed 3 bases, with 12 bases lying between them. The CDR3 has 14 residues.

The chain has TRBV5-1 and TRBJ2-2; TRBD2 matches at 7 bases. Trimming at V came to 3 bases and at J to 6 bases, leaving 2 bases not matched to a gene. Germline CDR1 reads SGHRS; CDR2 reads YFSETQ. The CDR3 has 13 amino acids. CDR3: CASSWTSPGELFF. The DNA of the CDR3 is TGCGCCAGCAGCTGGACTAGTCCCGGGGAGCTGTTTTTT.

In its sample, this clone was seen a few times. The CDR3 loop is CASSRAGDSTDTQYF. The CDR3 region has the DNA TGCGCCAGCAGCCGAGCGGGGGACAGCACAGATACGCAGTATTTT. The chain joins TRBV4-1 to TRBJ2-3, with 8 bases that match TRBD2. The CDR3 has 15 residues. Germline V gene data show CDR1 as MGHRA and CDR2 as YSYEKL. V lost 4 bases to trimming and J lost 0 bases; unmatched junction nucleotides: 3.

This rearrangement joins TRBV6-1 to TRBJ1-1; D perhaps matches TRBD1 (6 bases). Germline values: CDR1 MNHNS, CDR2 SASEGT. The V gene lost 7 bases and the J gene lost 5 bases, with 14 bases spanning the gap. The CDR3 covers 13 residues. CDR3 nucleotide sequence: TGTGCCAGCACCCCCAGCAGGGGAACTGAAGCTTTCTTT. This translates into CASTPSRGTEAFF.

A few counts support this clone. The chain recombines TRBV6-1 with TRBJ2-3; TRBD2 agrees at 9 bases. V gave up 7 bases and J gave up 6 bases; unmatched junction bases: 8. The CDR3 has 14 residues. The germline V gene has CDR1 MNHNS and CDR2 SASEGT. The CDR3 DNA is TGTGCCAGCATTAGCGGGAGTCGAGCTGATACGCAGTATTTT. Residues: CASISGSRADTQYF.

This clone was recorded a few times. The V call is TRBV10-3, the J call TRBJ1-2; TRBD1 is a possible D gene (6 bases). Germline assignment: CDR1 ENHRY and CDR2 SYGVKD. The CDR3 is 14 amino acids. V lost 3 bases to trimming and J lost 5 bases, with 13 bases between them. CDR3 amino acids: CAISDGGLGYGYTF. As DNA, the CDR3 is TGTGCCATCAGTGATGGGGGCCTGGGGTATGGCTACACCTTC.

This clone was seen a single time. The CDR3 DNA sequence: TGTGCCAGCAACGTAGGGAGTGTATCGGGCTACGAGCAGTACTTC. Translating it yields CASNVGSVSGYEQYF. V is TRBV11-2 and J is TRBJ2-7; the D gene is possibly TRBD2 (5 bases). Per germline, CDR1 SGHAT and CDR2 FQNNGV. The CDR3 consists of 15 residues. Trimming cost V 7 bases and J 3 bases, with 19 bases left between them. Filled out from reference TRBV11-2 and TRBJ2-7, the complete variable domain reads EAGVAQSPRYKIIEKRQSVAFWCNPISGHATLYWYQQILGQGPKLLIQFQNNGVVDDSQLPKDRFSAERLKGVDSTLKIQPAKLEDSAVYLCASNVGSVSGYEQYFGPGTRLTVT.

This clone came up a few times. This chain uses TRBV2 with TRBJ2-3; 8 positions match TRBD2. The germline V gene encodes CDR1 SNHLY and CDR2 FYNNEI. The V gene end was trimmed by 4 bases and the J gene end by 2 bases; junction bases not matched to a gene: 8. This CDR3 comprises 16 residues. This CDR3 is CASSGTSRVNTDTQYF. CDR3 coding DNA: TGTGCCAGCAGTGGGACTAGCCGGGTCAACACAGATACGCAGTATTTT.

The V gene is TRBV29-1, the J gene TRBJ2-4, with D perhaps TRBD2 (5 bases). Trimming pared 8 bases from V and 0 bases from J, leaving 11 bases between. The CDR3 consists of 13 residues. Germline values: CDR1 SQVTM, CDR2 ANQGSEA. The CDR3 here is CSIEGIAKNIQYF. Written as DNA, the CDR3 is TGCAGCATCGAGGGAATAGCCAAAAACATTCAGTACTTC.

This chain joins TRBV5-1 and TRBJ2-6; 7 positions match TRBD1. Germline CDR1 reads SGHRS; CDR2 reads YFSETQ. CDR3 length: 17 amino acids. With V trimmed by 4 bases and J by 0 bases, 7 bases remained unmatched. CDR3: CASSQRQGTSGANVLTF. The CDR3 region has the DNA TGCGCCAGCAGCCAACGACAGGGTACCTCTGGGGCCAACGTCCTGACTTTC.

The CDR3, as DNA: TGCGCCAGCAGCTTGTTCCAGGGTACGGAATCACCCCTCCACTTT. This translates into CASSLFQGTESPLHF. The chain recombines TRBV5-1 with TRBJ1-6, with D possibly being TRBD1 (5 bases). Germline V lookup: CDR1 SGHRS, CDR2 YFSETQ. The CDR3 has 15 amino acids. V dropped 1 base and J dropped 10 bases, with 15 bases sitting between them.

Turning to this clone: This same CDR3 is encoded by further DNA sequences in the sample. The chain uses TRBV30 and TRBJ2-3; TRBD2 aligns across 8 bases. Trimming removed 0 bases from V and 2 bases from J; junction bases left unmatched: 7. Germline values: CDR1 GTSNPN, CDR2 SVGIG (reference sequence). The CDR3 has 16 amino acids. CDR3 DNA: TGTGCCTGGAGTGTACGAGCTAGCGGGCCCACAGATACGCAGTATTTT. This sequence encodes CAWSVRASGPTDTQYF.